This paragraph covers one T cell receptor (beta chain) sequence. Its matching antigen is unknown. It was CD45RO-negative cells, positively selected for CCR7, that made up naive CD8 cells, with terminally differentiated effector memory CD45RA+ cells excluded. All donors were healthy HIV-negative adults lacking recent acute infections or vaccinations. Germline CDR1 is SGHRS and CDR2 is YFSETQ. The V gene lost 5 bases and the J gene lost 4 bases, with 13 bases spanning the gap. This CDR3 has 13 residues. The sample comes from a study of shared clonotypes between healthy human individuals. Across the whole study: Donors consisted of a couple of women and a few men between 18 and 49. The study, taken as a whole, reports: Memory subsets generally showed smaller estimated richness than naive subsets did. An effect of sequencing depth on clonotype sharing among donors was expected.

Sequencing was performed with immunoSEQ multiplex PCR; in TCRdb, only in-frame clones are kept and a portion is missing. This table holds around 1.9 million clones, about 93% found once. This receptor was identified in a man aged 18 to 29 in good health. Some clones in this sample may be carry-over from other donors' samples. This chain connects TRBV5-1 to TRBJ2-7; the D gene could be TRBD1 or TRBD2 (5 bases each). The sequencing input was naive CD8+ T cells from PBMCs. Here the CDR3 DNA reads TGCGCCAGCAGACGAGGGGTTGCTTACGAGCAGTACTTC. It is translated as CASRRGVAYEQYF.